The clone carrying this T cell receptor (beta chain) was seen once. This specimen belongs to a study of Ad26.COV2.S vaccination and SARS-CoV-2 variants. In the study overall: Once, or twice with 56 days between doses, Ad26.COV2.S was given intramuscularly.

The CDR3 has 13 amino acids. Germline V gene sequence: CDR1 WSHSY, CDR2 SAAADI. V shed 0 bases and J shed 10 bases, with 10 bases lying between them. Described treatment: approximately 18 received Ad26.COV2.S at low or high dose, single or two shots; about 5 received placebo; per-sample allocation not given. Collection of samples fell on day 63 after the first vaccine or placebo injection. Spike of the Wuhan-strain SARS-CoV-2 was expressed by an Ad26 vector, which formed the vaccine. Profiling relied on immunoSEQ multiplex PCR, and the TCRdb table lists in-frame clones only, not all of them. Of over 450,000 clones detected, about 89% appear once; the ten largest clones hold 1.5% to 2%.

The receptor was derived from a person aged 18 to 59 who received the Ad26.COV2.S COVID-19 vaccine or a placebo. Sequenced here: peripheral blood, sampled in a trial of Ad26.COV2.S vaccine versus placebo. This sequence joins TRBV10-2 and TRBJ2-1; no clear D gene. For the CDR3, the DNA is TGCGCCAGCAGTGAGTCCGCGAGTGGAGAGCAGTTCTTC. Protein sequence: CASSESASGEQFF.